The 13 T cell receptor beta chains presented below share a single source sample, sequenced in a study of blood T cells in healthy people across ages. Alongside a J-beta primer mix, a sample-barcoded 5' primer served in a second PCR lasting roughly 6 to 11 cycles. A single record per CDR3 protein comes from TCRdb applying MiXCR to the 5' RACE reads. The sample shows 1.5 million to 2 million distinct CDR3 sequences, roughly 50% of them seen only once. Material for sequencing was blood. These receptors all stem from a woman aged 40 to 50 in good health.

The chain couples TRBV7-9 to TRBJ2-2, with a weak D call TRBD2 (6 bases). CDR3 length: 15 amino acids. V was clipped by 1 base and J by 4 bases, with 10 bases between them. Per the germline V gene, CDR1 is SEHNR and CDR2 is FQNEAQ (reference sequence). This chain's CDR3 is CASSLVAGPTGELFF. CDR3 nucleotides: TGTGCCAGCAGCTTAGTGGCGGGGCCCACCGGGGAGCTGTTTTTT. The full variable domain, its missing parts supplied by reference TRBV7-9 and TRBJ2-2, is DTGVSQNPRHKITKRGQNVTFRCDPISEHNRLYWYRQTLGQGPEFLTYFQNEAQLEKSRLLSDRFSAERPKGSFSTLEIQRTEQGDSAMYLCASSLVAGPTGELFFGEGSRLTVL.

The chain is built from TRBV7-9 and TRBJ1-2; 10 bases line up with TRBD1. V shed 1 base, J shed 5 bases, and the junction held 10 bases outside the gene matches. The CDR3 covers 17 residues. Germline V gives CDR1 SEHNR, CDR2 FQNEAQ (reference sequence). In DNA form, the CDR3 reads TGTGCCAGCAGCTTAGTGTCCGGGACAGGGGTATATTATGGCTACACCTTC. This gives the protein CASSLVSGTGVYYGYTF.

The chain carries TRBV6-6 and TRBJ1-2, with D perhaps matching TRBD1 (6 bases). Trimming cost V 0 bases and J 6 bases, with 11 bases left between them. Germline assignment: CDR1 MNHNY and CDR2 SVGAGI (reference sequence). The CDR3 runs to 14 residues. The CDR3 DNA reads TGTGCCAGCAGTTACTCGGGGGCGGGAGATGGCTACACCTTC. Its translation: CASSYSGAGDGYTF.

For this clonotype: The junction departs from germline at one end; a sequencing error may be responsible. CDR3 in DNA: TGTGCTAGCAGCGTCGCTGGGCACAATGAGCAGTTCTTC. Translated: CASSVAGHNEQFF. This rearrangement joins TRBV7-7 to TRBJ2-1; no definite D call. The CDR3 has 13 residues. CDR1 is SSHAT, CDR2 FNYEAQ, per germline (reference sequence).

This clonotype was seen more than once but under ten times. The chain joins TRBV7-2 to TRBJ1-2; 9 bases are a match to TRBD1. Germline V gene sequence: CDR1 SGHTA, CDR2 FQGNSA. V gave up 5 bases and J gave up 7 bases; unmatched junction bases: 8. The CDR3 consists of 14 residues. The CDR3 region has the DNA TGTGCCAGCAGCCTAACAGGGGGCAAGGGTGGCTACACCTTC. Its translation: CASSLTGGKGGYTF.

The genes are TRBV6-6 and TRBJ2-7, with a weak D call TRBD2 (5 bases). Germline CDR1 MNHNY, CDR2 SVGAGI (reference sequence). Trimming removed 4 bases at V and 2 bases at J, with 12 bases between. The CDR3 loop spans 14 amino acids. CDR3 in DNA: TGTGCCAGCAGTTGGTCGGAGGCAACCTACGAGCAGTACTTC. The encoded protein is CASSWSEATYEQYF.

This sequence joins TRBV24-1 and TRBJ2-1; tentatively, D is TRBD2 (5 bases). The CDR3 loop spans 15 amino acids. Trimming removed 4 bases at V and 7 bases at J, with 16 bases between. Germline CDR1 KGHDR, CDR2 SFDVKD. The CDR3, as DNA: TGTGCCACCAGTGAACTAGGACCTTCTGGGAATGAGCAGTTCTTC. Translated: CATSELGPSGNEQFF.

This clonotype was detected only a few times. The chain uses TRBV10-3 and TRBJ2-5; no clear D. V lost 0 bases to trimming and J lost 5 bases, with 7 bases between them. Looked up from germline, CDR1 is ENHRY and CDR2 is SYGVKD. CDR3 length equals 13 residues. CDR3 in DNA: TGTGCCATCAGTGAGTCCGCGGCGGAGACCCAGTACTTC. Protein product: CAISESAAETQYF.

The chain carries TRBV5-1 and TRBJ1-2; possible D gene TRBD1, 5 bases. The CDR3 is made up of 15 amino acids. The V end lost 2 bases, the J end lost 4 bases, and 15 bases lay between the germline ends. Germline lookup yields CDR1 SGHRS and CDR2 YFSETQ. Here the CDR3 reads CASSLATEMFYGYTF. CDR3 nucleotides: TGCGCCAGCAGCTTAGCGACAGAAATGTTCTATGGCTACACCTTC. Full variable domain (remainder filled in from reference TRBV5-1 and TRBJ1-2): KAGVTQTPRYLIKTRGQQVTLSCSPISGHRSVSWYQQTPGQGLQFLFEYFSETQRNKGNFPGRFSGRQFSNSRSEMNVSTLELGDSALYLCASSLATEMFYGYTFGSGTRLTVV.

This clonotype has only a few counts. The V call is TRBV6-5, the J call TRBJ2-7; 9 nucleotides match TRBD1. The V and J ends lost 2 bases and 3 bases, in that order; junction bases with no gene match: 14. CDR3 size: 18 residues. CDR1 MNHEY and CDR2 SVGAGI come from the germline V gene. The CDR3 DNA sequence: TGTGCCAGCAGTTACCTGAAAAATACAAGACAGGGGGTCTACGAGCAGTACTTC. It specifies CASSYLKNTRQGVYEQYF.

The J gene is TRBJ2-5, the V gene TRBV12-3 or TRBV12-4; D unclear. The CDR3 is made up of 14 amino acids. The ends were cut back, 5 bases at V and 4 bases at J, with 14 bases in the middle. The CDR3 loop is CASSGPTFGETQYF. As DNA, the CDR3 is TGTGCCAGCAGTGGACCGACGTTCGGAGAGACCCAGTACTTC.

The chain combines TRBV20-1 with TRBJ2-7; 10 bases are shared with TRBD2. The DNA end is a closer match to TRBJ2-5, so the J assignment may be wrong. CDR1 and CDR2 from the germline V gene are DFQATT and SNEGSKA (reference sequence). The CDR3 covers 15 residues. CDR3 region: CSAEDPAGGRETQYF. The CDR3 bases are TGCAGTGCTGAGGACCCAGCGGGGGGGCGAGAGACCCAGTACTTC.

The rearrangement links TRBV7-3 to TRBJ2-4; 9 bases map to TRBD1. From germline, CDR1 is SGHTA and CDR2 FQGTGA. The CDR3 is made up of 15 amino acids. Germline trimming cut 2 bases from V and 5 bases from J; bases unmatched to any gene: 4. CDR3 sequence (DNA): TGTGCCAGCAGCTTAGATGGACAGGGGCAAAACATTCAGTACTTC. This translates into CASSLDGQGQNIQYF.